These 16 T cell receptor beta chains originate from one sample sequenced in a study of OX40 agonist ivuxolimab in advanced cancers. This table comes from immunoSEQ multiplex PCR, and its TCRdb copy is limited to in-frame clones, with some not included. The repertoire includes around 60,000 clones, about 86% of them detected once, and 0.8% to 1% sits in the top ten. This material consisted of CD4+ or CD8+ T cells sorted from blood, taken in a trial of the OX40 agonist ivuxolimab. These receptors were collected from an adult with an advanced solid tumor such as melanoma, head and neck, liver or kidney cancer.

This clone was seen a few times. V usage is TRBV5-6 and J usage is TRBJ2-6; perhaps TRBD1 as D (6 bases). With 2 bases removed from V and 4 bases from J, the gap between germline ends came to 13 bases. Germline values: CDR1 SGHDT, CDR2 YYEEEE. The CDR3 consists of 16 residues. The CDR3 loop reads CASSFDRTYGANVLTF. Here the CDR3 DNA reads TGTGCCAGCAGCTTTGACAGGACGTACGGGGCCAACGTCCTGACTTTC.

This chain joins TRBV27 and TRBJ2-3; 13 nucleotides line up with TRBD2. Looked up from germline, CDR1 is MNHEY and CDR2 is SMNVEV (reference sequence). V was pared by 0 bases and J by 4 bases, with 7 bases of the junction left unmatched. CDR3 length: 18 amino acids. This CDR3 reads CASSLSKTSGGRADTQYF. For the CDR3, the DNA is TGTGCCAGCAGTTTATCGAAGACTAGCGGGGGGCGGGCAGATACGCAGTATTTT.

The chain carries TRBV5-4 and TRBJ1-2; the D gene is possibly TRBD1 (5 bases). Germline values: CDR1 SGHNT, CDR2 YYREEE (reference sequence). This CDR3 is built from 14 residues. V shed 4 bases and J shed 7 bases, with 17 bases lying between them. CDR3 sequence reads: CASSPRVVGGGYTF. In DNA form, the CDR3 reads TGTGCCAGCAGCCCTCGGGTCGTCGGGGGTGGCTACACCTTC.

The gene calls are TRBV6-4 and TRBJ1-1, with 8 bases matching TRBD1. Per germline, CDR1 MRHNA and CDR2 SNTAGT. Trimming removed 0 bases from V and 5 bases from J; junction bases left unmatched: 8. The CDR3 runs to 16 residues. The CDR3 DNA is TGTGCCAGCAGTGACTCGCCGGGACAGGTGGTTACTGAAGCTTTCTTT. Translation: CASSDSPGQVVTEAFF.

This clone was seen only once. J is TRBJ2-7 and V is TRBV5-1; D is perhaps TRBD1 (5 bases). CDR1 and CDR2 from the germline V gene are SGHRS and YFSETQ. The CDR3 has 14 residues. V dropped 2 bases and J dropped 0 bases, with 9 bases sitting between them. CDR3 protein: CASSFRQHSYEQYF. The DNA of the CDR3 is TGCGCCAGCAGCTTCAGACAGCACTCCTACGAGCAGTACTTC. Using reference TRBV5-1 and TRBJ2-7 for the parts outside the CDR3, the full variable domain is KAGVTQTPRYLIKTRGQQVTLSCSPISGHRSVSWYQQTPGQGLQFLFEYFSETQRNKGNFPGRFSGRQFSNSRSEMNVSTLELGDSALYLCASSFRQHSYEQYFGPGTRLTVT.

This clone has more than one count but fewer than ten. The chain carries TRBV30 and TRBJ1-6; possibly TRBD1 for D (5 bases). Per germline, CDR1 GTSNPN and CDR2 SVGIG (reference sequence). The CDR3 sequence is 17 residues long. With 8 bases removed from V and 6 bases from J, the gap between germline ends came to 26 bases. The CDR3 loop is CAMEHGQGGIGNSPLHF. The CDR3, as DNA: TGTGCCATGGAGCACGGGCAGGGAGGAATCGGTAATTCACCCCTCCACTTT.

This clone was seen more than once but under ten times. This CDR3 reads CASSMGAQTDTQYF. The CDR3 bases are TGTGCCAGTAGTATGGGGGCCCAGACAGATACGCAGTATTTT. The V gene is TRBV19, the J gene TRBJ2-3; TRBD1 is a possible D gene (6 bases). Trimming took 3 bases from V and 3 from J, leaving 10 bases between them. In germline, CDR1 is LNHDA, CDR2 SQIVND (reference sequence). This CDR3 is 14 amino acids long. The whole variable domain, filled in from reference TRBV19 and TRBJ2-3, reads DGGITQSPKYLFRKEGQNVTLSCEQNLNHDAMYWYRQDPGQGLRLIYYSQIVNDFQKGDIAEGYSVSREKKESFPLTVTSAQKNPTAFYLCASSMGAQTDTQYFGPGTRLTVL.

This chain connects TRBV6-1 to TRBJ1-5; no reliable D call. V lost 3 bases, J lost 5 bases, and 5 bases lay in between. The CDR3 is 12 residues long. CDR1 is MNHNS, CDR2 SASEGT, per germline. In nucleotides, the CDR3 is TGTGCCAGCAGTGATTGGGATCAGCCCCAGCATTTT. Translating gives CASSDWDQPQHF.

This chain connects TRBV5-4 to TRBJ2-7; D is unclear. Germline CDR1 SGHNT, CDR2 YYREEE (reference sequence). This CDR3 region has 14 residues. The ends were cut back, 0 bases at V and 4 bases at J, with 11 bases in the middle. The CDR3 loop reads CASSLGYRAYEQYF. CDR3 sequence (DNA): TGTGCCAGCAGCTTGGGATACCGCGCTTACGAGCAGTACTTC. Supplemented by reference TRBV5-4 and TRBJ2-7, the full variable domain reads ETGVTQSPTHLIKTRGQQVTLRCSSQSGHNTVSWYQQALGQGPQFIFQYYREEENGRGNFPPRFSGLQFPNYSSELNVNALELDDSALYLCASSLGYRAYEQYFGPGTRLTVT.

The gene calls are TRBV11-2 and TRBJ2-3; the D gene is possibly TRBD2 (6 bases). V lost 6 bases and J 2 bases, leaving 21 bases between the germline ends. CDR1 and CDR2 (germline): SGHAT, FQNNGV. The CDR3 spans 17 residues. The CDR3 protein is CASRGTGVASHTDTQYF. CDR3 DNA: TGTGCCAGCAGGGGGACGGGGGTAGCCTCGCACACAGATACGCAGTATTTT.

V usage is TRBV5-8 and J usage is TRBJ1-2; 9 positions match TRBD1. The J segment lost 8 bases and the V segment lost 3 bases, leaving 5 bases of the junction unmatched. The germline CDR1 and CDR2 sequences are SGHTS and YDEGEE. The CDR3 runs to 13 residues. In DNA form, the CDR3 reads TGTGCCAGCAGCTATACAGGGGGCTGGGGCTACACCTTC. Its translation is CASSYTGGWGYTF.

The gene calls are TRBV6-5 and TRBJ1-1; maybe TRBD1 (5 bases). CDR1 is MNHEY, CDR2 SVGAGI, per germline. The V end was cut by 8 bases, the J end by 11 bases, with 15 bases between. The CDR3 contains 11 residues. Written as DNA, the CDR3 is TGTGCCAGCTCCCGGGGGGGTGTTGCTTTCTTT. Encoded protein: CASSRGGVAFF.

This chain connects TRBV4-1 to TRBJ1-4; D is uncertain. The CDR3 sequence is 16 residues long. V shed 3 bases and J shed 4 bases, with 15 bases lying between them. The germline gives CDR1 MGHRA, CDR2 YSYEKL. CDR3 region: CASSQPGRLSNEKLFF. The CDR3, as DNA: TGCGCCAGCAGCCAGCCCGGCCGGCTGAGTAATGAAAAACTGTTTTTT.

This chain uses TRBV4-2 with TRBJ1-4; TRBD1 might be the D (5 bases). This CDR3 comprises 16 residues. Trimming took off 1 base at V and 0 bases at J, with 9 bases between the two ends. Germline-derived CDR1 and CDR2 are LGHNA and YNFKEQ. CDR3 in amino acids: CASSQAGGATNEKLFF. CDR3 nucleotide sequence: TGTGCCAGCAGCCAAGCGGGAGGGGCAACTAATGAAAAACTGTTTTTT.

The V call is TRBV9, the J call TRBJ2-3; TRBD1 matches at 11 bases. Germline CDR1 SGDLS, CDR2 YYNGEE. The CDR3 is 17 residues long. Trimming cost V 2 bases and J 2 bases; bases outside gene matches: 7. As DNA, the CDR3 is TGTGCCAGCAGCGTTACCCCGGGACAGGGGGTCACAGATACGCAGTATTTT. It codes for CASSVTPGQGVTDTQYF.

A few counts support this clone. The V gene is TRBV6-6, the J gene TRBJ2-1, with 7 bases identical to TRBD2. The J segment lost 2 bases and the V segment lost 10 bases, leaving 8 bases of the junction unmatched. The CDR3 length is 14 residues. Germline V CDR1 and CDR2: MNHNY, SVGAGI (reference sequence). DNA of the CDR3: TGTGCCACCCAACCGGGACTACCCTACAATGAGCAGTTCTTC. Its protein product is CATQPGLPYNEQFF.